Shown below are 3 T cell receptor beta chains from a single sample sequenced in a study of graft-versus-host responses after intestinal transplantation. Their recognized antigens are unknown. Libraries were prepared by immunoSEQ multiplex PCR; TCRdb keeps only in-frame clonotypes and omits some of them. The sample records approximately 90,000 clones, 80% to 95% being singletons. The sample in question was unstimulated CD8+ T cells sorted from spleen or lymph node cells, obtained before transplant. Every receptor here comes from a human donor who was the organ donor for an intestinal transplant.

The rearrangement uses TRBV18 and TRBJ2-7; 7 bases match TRBD1. CDR1 is KGHSH, CDR2 LQKENI, per germline. This CDR3 contains 14 residues. J gave up 5 bases and V 2 bases, and 6 bases lay outside the gene matches. The CDR3: CASSPGTDPDEQYF. The CDR3 DNA reads as TGTGCCAGCTCACCAGGGACAGACCCCGACGAGCAGTACTTC.

The V and J genes are TRBV11-3 and TRBJ2-1, with D possibly matching TRBD1 (6 bases). Germline lookup yields CDR1 SGHNT and CDR2 YENEEA. The V gene lost 5 bases and the J gene lost 2 bases, with 13 bases spanning the gap. The CDR3 has 15 residues. The CDR3 reads CASSPPTGAYNEQFF. CDR3 sequence (DNA): TGTGCCAGCAGCCCACCGACAGGCGCCTACAATGAGCAGTTCTTC.

The V call is TRBV18, the J call TRBJ1-2; the D is unclear. V lost 6 bases, J lost 7 bases, and 18 bases lay in between. The CDR3 length is 14 residues. Per germline, CDR1 KGHSH and CDR2 LQKENI. The CDR3 DNA sequence: TGTGCCAGCTCCCCCCGGGTCGGCACCCGTGGCTACACCTTC. It encodes CASSPRVGTRGYTF.